This TCR beta chain came from a study of monozygotic twins with inflammatory bowel disease. General study results and limits: The data did not back a single strong IBD-associated clonotype or signal.

With regard to this clonotype: Its antigen is still unknown.

This CDR3 is built from 12 residues. The germline V gene has CDR1 SEHNR and CDR2 FQNEAQ (reference sequence). For each CDR3 protein, TCRdb gives one entry from its re-call of the 5' RACE reads, without DNA. The clone table shows some 200,000 distinct CDR3 sequences, with the ten largest holding roughly 7.7%. The TCR sequence derives from a human donor with ulcerative colitis or Crohn's disease, or a healthy co-twin of an affected twin (not recorded which). J is TRBJ2-7 and V is TRBV7-9. Sequenced sample: blood. CDR3 residues: CASSLALYEQYF.